The 9 T cell receptor beta chains in this list originate from one sample, sequenced in a study of cytomegalovirus exposure and HLA in healthy donors. PCR was performed using 60 Vbeta and 13 Jbeta primers. Only in-frame clones appear in the TCRdb table, and some are missing; sequencing was by immunoSEQ multiplex PCR. The sample contains about 160,000 clones, 82% of which appear only once. What was sequenced was PBMCs. These receptors were obtained from a girl aged 2 to 9 in good health and CMV-seropositive.

V usage is TRBV27 and J usage is TRBJ2-7, with 10 positions matching TRBD1. Germline CDR1 and CDR2: MNHEY and SMNVEV (reference sequence). The J segment lost 3 bases and the V segment lost 6 bases, leaving 8 bases of the junction unmatched. The CDR3 consists of 15 residues. The CDR3 region has the DNA TGTGCCAGCAGGCTCACCGGGACAGGGGACTACGAGCAGTACTTC. Amino acid sequence: CASRLTGTGDYEQYF.

V is TRBV30 and J is TRBJ1-2; 8 bases are a match to TRBD1. This CDR3 region has 15 residues. Germline CDR1 reads GTSNPN; CDR2 reads SVGIG (reference sequence). V was clipped by 2 bases and J by 0 bases; unmatched bases: 5. The CDR3 DNA reads as TGTGCCTGGAGTCACGGACAGGGATCTAACTATGGCTACACCTTC. Amino acids: CAWSHGQGSNYGYTF.

In its sample, this clone was seen a few times. The CDR3 loop is CASSLGRIHEQFF. DNA for the CDR3: TGTGCCAGCAGCTTAGGGAGGATCCATGAGCAGTTCTTC. This rearrangement joins TRBV7-9 to TRBJ2-1; possibly TRBD2 for D (5 bases). This CDR3 spans 13 amino acids. The germline V and J ends were trimmed by 1 base and 8 bases, with 9 bases remaining between them. Germline V gene sequence: CDR1 SEHNR, CDR2 FQNEAQ (reference sequence). Full variable domain (remainder filled in from reference TRBV7-9 and TRBJ2-1): DTGVSQNPRHKITKRGQNVTFRCDPISEHNRLYWYRQTLGQGPEFLTYFQNEAQLEKSRLLSDRFSAERPKGSFSTLEIQRTEQGDSAMYLCASSLGRIHEQFFGPGTRLTVL.

The chain joins TRBV7-9 to TRBJ2-5; 10 positions match TRBD2. The CDR3 has 17 amino acids. The germline V gene has CDR1 SEHNR and CDR2 FQNEAQ (reference sequence). V shed 5 bases and J 2 bases; nucleotides not matched to a gene: 11. This chain's CDR3 is CASSPTLAGVDQETQYF. Here the CDR3 DNA reads TGTGCCAGCAGCCCGACCCTAGCGGGAGTTGATCAAGAGACCCAGTACTTC.

V and J are TRBV9 and TRBJ2-2; D gene ambiguous. CDR1 and CDR2 (germline): SGDLS, YYNGEE. The CDR3 sequence is 13 residues long. Trimming took off 2 bases at V and 6 bases at J, with 8 bases between the two ends. CDR3 DNA: TGTGCCAGCAGCGTCAGGCTGGCCGGGGAGCTGTTTTTT. This gives the protein CASSVRLAGELFF. The full variable domain, rest sourced from reference TRBV9 and TRBJ2-2, is DSGVTQTPKHLITATGQRVTLRCSPRSGDLSVYWYQQSLDQGLQFLIQYYNGEERAKGNILERFSAQQFPDLHSELNLSSLELGDSALYFCASSVRLAGELFFGEGSRLTVL.

The sample holds many counts of this clone. This chain links TRBV7-2 with TRBJ2-7; unclear D gene. Trimming pared 1 base from V and 4 bases from J, leaving 8 bases between. Germline CDR1 is SGHTA and CDR2 is FQGNSA. This CDR3 is built from 13 residues. CDR3 residues: CASSLVTGYEQYF. The CDR3 DNA reads TGTGCCAGCAGCTTAGTGACGGGTTACGAGCAGTACTTC. Combining the CDR3 with reference TRBV7-2 and TRBJ2-7 gives the whole variable domain GAGVSQSPSNKVTEKGKDVELRCDPISGHTALYWYRQSLGQGLEFLIYFQGNSAPDKSGLPSDRFSAERTGGSVSTLTIQRTQQEDSAVYLCASSLVTGYEQYFGPGTRLTVT.

The chain couples TRBV6-1 to TRBJ2-7; no clear D gene. The CDR3 spans 13 residues. V gave up 0 bases and J gave up 5 bases, with 8 bases separating them. Per the germline V gene, CDR1 is MNHNS and CDR2 is SASEGT. The CDR3 here is CASSEAGQHEQYF. CDR3 nucleotide sequence: TGTGCCAGCAGTGAAGCGGGCCAGCACGAGCAGTACTTC.

V gene TRBV5-1 combines with J gene TRBJ2-1; D may be TRBD2 (6 bases). Trimming stripped 7 bases from V and 5 bases from J, with 13 bases between. The CDR3 runs 13 residues. The germline gives CDR1 SGHRS, CDR2 YFSETQ. Written as DNA, the CDR3 is TGCGCCAGCGCGAGTAGCGGTAACAATGAGCAGTTCTTC. It encodes CASASSGNNEQFF.

The chain has TRBV7-2 and TRBJ2-3; D not certain. V gave up 4 bases and J gave up 0 bases, with 8 bases separating them. Germline-derived CDR1 and CDR2 are SGHTA and FQGNSA. This CDR3 is built from 14 residues. CDR3 in DNA: TGTGCCAGCAGCTGGAGCATTAGCACAGATACGCAGTATTTT. Encoded protein: CASSWSISTDTQYF.